This T cell receptor beta chain was recorded in a study of blood T cell repertoires in COVID-19. The CDR3 covers 15 residues. Trimming took off 10 bases at V and 6 bases at J, with 22 bases between the two ends. Germline assignment: CDR1 ENHRY and CDR2 SYGVKD. In the study's own analysis: For nucleated cells, counts were estimated from reference gene primer amplification. The protocol was immunoSEQ multiplex PCR, while the TCRdb copy is restricted to in-frame clones and leaves out a portion. V and J calls and clone size come straight from that table; D and trimming were deduced from the DNA. The sample contains roughly 79,000 clones, about 83% of which appear only once.

This sequence joins TRBV10-3 and TRBJ2-1, with D possibly TRBD2 on 7 matching bases. The sample taken for sequencing was peripheral blood. This TCR came from an elderly woman with active or convalescent COVID-19. This CDR3 is CATIGGGGPSNEQFF. CDR3 nucleotide sequence: TGTGCCACCATAGGGGGAGGGGGTCCTAGCAATGAGCAGTTCTTC.